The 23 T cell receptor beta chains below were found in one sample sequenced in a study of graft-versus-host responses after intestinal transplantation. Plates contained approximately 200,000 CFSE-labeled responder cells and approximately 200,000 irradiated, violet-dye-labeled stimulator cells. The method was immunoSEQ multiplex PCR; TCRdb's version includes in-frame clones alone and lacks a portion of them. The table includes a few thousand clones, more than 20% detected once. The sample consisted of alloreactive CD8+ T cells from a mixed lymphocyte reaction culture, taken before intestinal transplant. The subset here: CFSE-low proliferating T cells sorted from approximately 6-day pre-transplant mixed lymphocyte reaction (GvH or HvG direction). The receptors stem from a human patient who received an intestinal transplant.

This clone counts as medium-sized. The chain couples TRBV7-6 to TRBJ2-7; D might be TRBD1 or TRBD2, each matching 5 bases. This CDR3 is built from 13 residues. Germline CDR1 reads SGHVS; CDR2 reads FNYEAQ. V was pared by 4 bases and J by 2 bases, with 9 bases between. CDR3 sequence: CASSYRDPYEQYF. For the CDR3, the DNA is TGTGCCAGCAGCTACCGGGACCCCTACGAGCAGTACTTC. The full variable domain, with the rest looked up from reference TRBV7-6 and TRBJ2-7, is GAGVSQSPRYKVTKRGQDVALRCDPISGHVSLYWYRQALGQGPEFLTYFNYEAQQDKSGLPNDRFSAERPEGSISTLTIQRTEQRDSAMYRCASSYRDPYEQYFGPGTRLTVT.

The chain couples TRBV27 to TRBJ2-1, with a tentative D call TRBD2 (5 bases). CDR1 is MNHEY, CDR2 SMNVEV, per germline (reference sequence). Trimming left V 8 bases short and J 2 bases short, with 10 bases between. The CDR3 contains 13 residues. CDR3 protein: CASGRGAYNEQFF. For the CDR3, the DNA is TGTGCCAGCGGGAGAGGCGCCTACAATGAGCAGTTCTTC.

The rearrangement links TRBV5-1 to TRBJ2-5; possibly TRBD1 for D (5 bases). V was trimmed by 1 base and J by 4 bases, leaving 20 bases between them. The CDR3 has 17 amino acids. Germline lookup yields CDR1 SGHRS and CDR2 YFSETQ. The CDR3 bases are TGCGCCAGCAGCTTGAAGCGACAAGCTGCAGGGCGAGAGACCCAGTACTTC. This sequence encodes CASSLKRQAAGRETQYF.

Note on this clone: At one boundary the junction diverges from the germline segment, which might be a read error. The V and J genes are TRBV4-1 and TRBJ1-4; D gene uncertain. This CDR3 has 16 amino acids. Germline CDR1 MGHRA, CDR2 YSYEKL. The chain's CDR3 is CASSPLDWGTNEKLFF. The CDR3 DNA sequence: TGTGCCAGCAGCCCCTTAGATTGGGGAACTAATGAAAAACTGTTTTTT.

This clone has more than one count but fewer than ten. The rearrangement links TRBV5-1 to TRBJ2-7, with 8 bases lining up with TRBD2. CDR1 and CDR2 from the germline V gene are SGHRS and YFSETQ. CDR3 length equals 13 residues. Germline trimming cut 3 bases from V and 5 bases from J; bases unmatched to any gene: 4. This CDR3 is CASSSGLANEQYF. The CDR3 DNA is TGCGCCAGCAGCTCCGGACTAGCAAACGAGCAGTACTTC. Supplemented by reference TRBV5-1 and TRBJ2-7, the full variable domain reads KAGVTQTPRYLIKTRGQQVTLSCSPISGHRSVSWYQQTPGQGLQFLFEYFSETQRNKGNFPGRFSGRQFSNSRSEMNVSTLELGDSALYLCASSSGLANEQYFGPGTRLTVT.

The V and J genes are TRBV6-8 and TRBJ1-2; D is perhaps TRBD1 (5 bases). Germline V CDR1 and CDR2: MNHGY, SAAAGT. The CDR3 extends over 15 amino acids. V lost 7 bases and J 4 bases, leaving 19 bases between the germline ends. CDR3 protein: CASTQTAGGVYGYTF. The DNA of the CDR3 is TGTGCCAGCACCCAAACGGCCGGGGGTGTCTATGGCTACACCTTC.

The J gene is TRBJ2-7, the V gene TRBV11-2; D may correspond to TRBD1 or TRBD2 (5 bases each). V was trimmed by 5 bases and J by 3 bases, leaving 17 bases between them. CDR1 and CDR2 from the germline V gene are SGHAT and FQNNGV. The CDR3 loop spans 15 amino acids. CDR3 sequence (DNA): TGTGCCAGCAGCGACGGGGCAGGTCTAAACTACGAGCAGTACTTC. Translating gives CASSDGAGLNYEQYF.

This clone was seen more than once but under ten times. Here the CDR3 DNA reads TGTGCCAGCAGCTTAGGACAGCCCTACGAGCAGTACTTC. It codes for CASSLGQPYEQYF. The V call is TRBV7-9, the J call TRBJ2-7, with a possible D match to TRBD1 (5 bases). The CDR3 extends over 13 amino acids. Per germline, CDR1 SEHNR and CDR2 FQNEAQ (reference sequence). V lost 1 base to trimming and J lost 2 bases, with 6 bases between them.

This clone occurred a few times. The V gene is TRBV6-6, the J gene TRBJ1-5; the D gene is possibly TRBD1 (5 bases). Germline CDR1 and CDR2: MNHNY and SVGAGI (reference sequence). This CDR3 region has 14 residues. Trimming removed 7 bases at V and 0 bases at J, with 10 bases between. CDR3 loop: CASNPTDSNQPQHF. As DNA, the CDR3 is TGTGCCAGCAATCCGACAGATAGCAATCAGCCCCAGCATTTT.

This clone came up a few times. The CDR3 protein is CASSLGTVNEQFF. The CDR3 coding sequence is TGCGCCAGCAGCCTCGGGACTGTGAATGAGCAGTTCTTC. The chain has TRBV4-1 and TRBJ2-1, with TRBD2 as a possible D gene (6 bases). The CDR3 loop spans 13 amino acids. CDR1 MGHRA and CDR2 YSYEKL come from the germline V gene. The V end lost 4 bases, the J end lost 7 bases, and 11 bases lay between the germline ends.

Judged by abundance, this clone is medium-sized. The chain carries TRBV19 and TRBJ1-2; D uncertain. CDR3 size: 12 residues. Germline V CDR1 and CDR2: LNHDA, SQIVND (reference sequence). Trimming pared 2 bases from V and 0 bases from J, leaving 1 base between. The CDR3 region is CASSITNYGYTF. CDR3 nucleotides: TGTGCCAGTAGTATAACTAACTATGGCTACACCTTC.

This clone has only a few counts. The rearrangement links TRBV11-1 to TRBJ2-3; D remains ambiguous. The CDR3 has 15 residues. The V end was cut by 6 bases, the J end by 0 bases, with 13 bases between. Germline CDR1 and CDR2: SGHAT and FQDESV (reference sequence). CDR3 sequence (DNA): TGTGCCAGCAGTATTCCCGAGGACAGCACAGATACGCAGTATTTT. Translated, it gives CASSIPEDSTDTQYF.

The CDR3 protein is CASSLVGTGYPEQYF. The DNA of the CDR3 is TGTGCCAGCAGCTTGGTAGGAACAGGGTATCCCGAGCAGTACTTC. This sequence joins TRBV7-9 and TRBJ2-7, with D possibly being TRBD1 (6 bases). Per the germline V gene, CDR1 is SEHNR and CDR2 is FQNEAQ (reference sequence). The CDR3 consists of 15 residues. Trimming took 3 bases from V and 6 from J, leaving 18 bases between them.

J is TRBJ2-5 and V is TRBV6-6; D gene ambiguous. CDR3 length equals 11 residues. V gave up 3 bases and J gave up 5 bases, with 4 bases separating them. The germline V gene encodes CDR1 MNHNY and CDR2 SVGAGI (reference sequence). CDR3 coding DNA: TGTGCCAGCAGTTATTTGGAGACCCAGTACTTC. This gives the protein CASSYLETQYF.

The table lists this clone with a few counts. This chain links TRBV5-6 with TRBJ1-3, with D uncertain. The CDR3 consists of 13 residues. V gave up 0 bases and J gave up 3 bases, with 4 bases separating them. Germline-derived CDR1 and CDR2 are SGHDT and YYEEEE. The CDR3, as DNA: TGTGCCAGCAGCTTGGCCAATGGAAACACCATATATTTT. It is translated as CASSLANGNTIYF. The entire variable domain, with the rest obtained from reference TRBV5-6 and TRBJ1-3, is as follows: DAGVTQSPTHLIKTRGQQVTLRCSPKSGHDTVSWYQQALGQGPQFIFQYYEEEERQRGNFPDRFSGHQFPNYSSELNVNALLLGDSALYLCASSLANGNTIYFGEGSWLTVV.

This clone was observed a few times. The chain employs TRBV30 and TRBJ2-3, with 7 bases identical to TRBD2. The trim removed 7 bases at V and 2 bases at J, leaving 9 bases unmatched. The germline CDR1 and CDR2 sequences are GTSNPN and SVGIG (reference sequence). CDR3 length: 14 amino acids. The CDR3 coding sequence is TGTGCCTTATCCATAGCGGGTTTCACAGATACGCAGTATTTT. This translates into CALSIAGFTDTQYF.

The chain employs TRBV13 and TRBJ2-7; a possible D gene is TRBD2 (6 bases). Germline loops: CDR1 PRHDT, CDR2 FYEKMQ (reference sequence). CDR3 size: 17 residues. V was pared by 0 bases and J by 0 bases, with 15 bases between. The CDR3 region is CASSLGPGAGPSYEQYF. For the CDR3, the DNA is TGTGCCAGCAGCTTAGGGCCCGGCGCGGGACCCTCCTACGAGCAGTACTTC.

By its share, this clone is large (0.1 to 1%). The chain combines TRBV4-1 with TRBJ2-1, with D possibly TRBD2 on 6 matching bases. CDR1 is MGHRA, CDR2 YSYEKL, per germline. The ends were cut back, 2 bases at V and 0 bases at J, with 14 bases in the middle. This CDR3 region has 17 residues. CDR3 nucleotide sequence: TGCGCCAGCAGCCAAATCGGGGACTGGAGCTCCTACAATGAGCAGTTCTTC. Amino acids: CASSQIGDWSSYNEQFF.

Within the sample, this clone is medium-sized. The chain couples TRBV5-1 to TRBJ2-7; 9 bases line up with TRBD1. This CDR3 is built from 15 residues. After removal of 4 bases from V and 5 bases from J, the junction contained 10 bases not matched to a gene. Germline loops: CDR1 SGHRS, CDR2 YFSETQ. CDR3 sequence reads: CASSPFGQGINEQYF. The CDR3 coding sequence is TGCGCCAGCAGCCCATTCGGACAGGGGATCAACGAGCAGTACTTC.

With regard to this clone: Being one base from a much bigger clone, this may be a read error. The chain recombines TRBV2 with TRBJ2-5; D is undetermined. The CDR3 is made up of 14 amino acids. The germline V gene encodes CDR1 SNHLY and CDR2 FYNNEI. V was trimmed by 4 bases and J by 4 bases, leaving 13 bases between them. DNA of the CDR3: TGTGCCAGCAGTGGGGTGCAGGTAGGAGAGACCCAGTACTTC. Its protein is CASSGVQVGETQYF.

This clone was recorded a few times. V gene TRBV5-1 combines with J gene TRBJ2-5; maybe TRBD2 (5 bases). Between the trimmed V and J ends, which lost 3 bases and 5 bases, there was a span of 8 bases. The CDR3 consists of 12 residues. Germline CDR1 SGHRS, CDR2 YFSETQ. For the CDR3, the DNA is TGCGCCAGCAGCTCAACGGGGGAGACCCAGTACTTC. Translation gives CASSSTGETQYF.

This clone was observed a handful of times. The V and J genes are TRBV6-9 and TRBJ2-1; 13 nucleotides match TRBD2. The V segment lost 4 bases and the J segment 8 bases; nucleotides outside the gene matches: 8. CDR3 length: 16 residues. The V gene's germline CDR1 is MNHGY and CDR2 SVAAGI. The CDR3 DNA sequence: TGTGCCAGCAGTTCCCATCAACTAGCGGGAGGGTATGAGCAGTTCTTC. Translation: CASSSHQLAGGYEQFF.

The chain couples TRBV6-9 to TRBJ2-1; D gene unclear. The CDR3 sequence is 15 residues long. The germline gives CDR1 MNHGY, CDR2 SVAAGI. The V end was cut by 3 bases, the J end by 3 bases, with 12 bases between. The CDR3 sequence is CASSYNLEIYNEQFF. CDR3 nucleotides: TGTGCCAGCAGTTACAATCTAGAAATCTACAATGAGCAGTTCTTC.